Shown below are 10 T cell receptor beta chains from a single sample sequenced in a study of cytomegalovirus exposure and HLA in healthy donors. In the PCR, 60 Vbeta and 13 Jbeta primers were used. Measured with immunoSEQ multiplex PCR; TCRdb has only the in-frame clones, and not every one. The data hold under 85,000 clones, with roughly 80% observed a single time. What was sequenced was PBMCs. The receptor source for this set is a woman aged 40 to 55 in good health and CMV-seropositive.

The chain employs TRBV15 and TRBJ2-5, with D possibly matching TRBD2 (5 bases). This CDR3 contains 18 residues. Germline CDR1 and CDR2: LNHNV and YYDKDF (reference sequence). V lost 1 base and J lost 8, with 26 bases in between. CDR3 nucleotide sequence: TGTGCCACCAGCAGAGTGTTACATTTATCGGGAAATGGTGAAACCCAGTACTTC. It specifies CATSRVLHLSGNGETQYF. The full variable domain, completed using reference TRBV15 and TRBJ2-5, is DAMVIQNPRYQVTQFGKPVTLSCSQTLNHNVMYWYQQKSSQAPKLLFHYYDKDFNNEADTPDNFQSRRPNTSFCFLDIRSPGLGDTAMYLCATSRVLHLSGNGETQYFGPGTRLLVL.

The CDR3 here is CSVAAGGGYEQYF. CDR3 DNA sequence: TGCAGCGTTGCGGCGGGAGGGGGCTACGAGCAGTACTTC. The chain is built from TRBV29-1 and TRBJ2-7; 9 bases are a match to TRBD2. V was pared by 4 bases and J by 3 bases, with 4 bases of the junction left unmatched. CDR3 length equals 13 residues. CDR1 and CDR2 (germline): SQVTM, ANQGSEA.

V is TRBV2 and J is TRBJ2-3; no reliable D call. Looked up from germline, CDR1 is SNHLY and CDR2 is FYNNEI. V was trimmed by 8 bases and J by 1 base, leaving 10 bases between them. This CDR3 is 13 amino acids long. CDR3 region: CASPPTGTDTQYF. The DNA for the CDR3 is TGTGCCAGCCCCCCCACAGGCACAGATACGCAGTATTTT.

CDR3 in DNA: TGTGCCAGCAAGGACGACAGGGGGAGCAATCAGCCCCAGCATTTT. This gives the protein CASKDDRGSNQPQHF. The chain carries TRBV6-5 and TRBJ1-5, with 9 bases aligning to TRBD1. Trimming removed 7 bases from V and 1 base from J; junction bases left unmatched: 5. Germline CDR1 is MNHEY and CDR2 is SVGAGI. This CDR3 has 15 residues.

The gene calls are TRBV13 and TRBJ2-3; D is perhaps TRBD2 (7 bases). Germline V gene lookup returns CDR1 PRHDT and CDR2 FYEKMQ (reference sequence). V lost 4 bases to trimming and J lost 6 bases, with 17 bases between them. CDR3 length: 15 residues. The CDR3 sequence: CASSYRRGAADTQYF. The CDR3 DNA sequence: TGTGCCAGCAGCTACCGACGGGGGGCGGCTGATACGCAGTATTTT. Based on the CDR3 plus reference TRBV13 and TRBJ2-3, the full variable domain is AAGVIQSPRHLIKEKRETATLKCYPIPRHDTVYWYQQGPGQDPQFLISFYEKMQSDKGSIPDRFSAQQFSDYHSELNMSSLELGDSALYFCASSYRRGAADTQYFGPGTRLTVL.

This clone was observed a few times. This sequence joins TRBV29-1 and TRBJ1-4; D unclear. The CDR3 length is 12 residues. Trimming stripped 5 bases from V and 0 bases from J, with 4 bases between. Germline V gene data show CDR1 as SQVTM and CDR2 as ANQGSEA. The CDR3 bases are TGCAGCGTTTATGCAACTAATGAAAAACTGTTTTTT. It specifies CSVYATNEKLFF.

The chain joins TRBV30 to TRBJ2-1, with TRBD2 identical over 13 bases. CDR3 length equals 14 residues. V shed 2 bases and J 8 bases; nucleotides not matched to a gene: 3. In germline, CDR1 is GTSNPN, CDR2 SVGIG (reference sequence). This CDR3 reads CAWSYGLAGDEQFF. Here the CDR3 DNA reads TGTGCCTGGAGTTACGGACTAGCGGGAGATGAGCAGTTCTTC.

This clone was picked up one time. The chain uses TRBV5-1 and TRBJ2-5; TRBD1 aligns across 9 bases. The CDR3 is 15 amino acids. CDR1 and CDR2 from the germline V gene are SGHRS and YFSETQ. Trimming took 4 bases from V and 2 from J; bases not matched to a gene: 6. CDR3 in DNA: TGCGCCAGCAGCCAAACAGGGGGCGGGCAAGAGACCCAGTACTTC. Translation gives CASSQTGGGQETQYF.

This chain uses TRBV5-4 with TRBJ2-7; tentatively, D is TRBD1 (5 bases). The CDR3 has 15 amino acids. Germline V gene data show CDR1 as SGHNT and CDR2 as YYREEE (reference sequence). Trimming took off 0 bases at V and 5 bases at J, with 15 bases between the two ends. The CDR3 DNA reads TGTGCCAGCAGCTTGGCGGGTTCAGGGTCCCACGAGCAGTACTTC. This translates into CASSLAGSGSHEQYF.

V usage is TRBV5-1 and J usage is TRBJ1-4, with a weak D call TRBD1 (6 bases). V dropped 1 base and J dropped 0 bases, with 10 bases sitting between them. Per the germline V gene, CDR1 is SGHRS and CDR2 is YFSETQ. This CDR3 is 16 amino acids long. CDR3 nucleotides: TGCGCCAGCAGCTTGTCAGGGGTTGCAACTAATGAAAAACTGTTTTTT. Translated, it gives CASSLSGVATNEKLFF.